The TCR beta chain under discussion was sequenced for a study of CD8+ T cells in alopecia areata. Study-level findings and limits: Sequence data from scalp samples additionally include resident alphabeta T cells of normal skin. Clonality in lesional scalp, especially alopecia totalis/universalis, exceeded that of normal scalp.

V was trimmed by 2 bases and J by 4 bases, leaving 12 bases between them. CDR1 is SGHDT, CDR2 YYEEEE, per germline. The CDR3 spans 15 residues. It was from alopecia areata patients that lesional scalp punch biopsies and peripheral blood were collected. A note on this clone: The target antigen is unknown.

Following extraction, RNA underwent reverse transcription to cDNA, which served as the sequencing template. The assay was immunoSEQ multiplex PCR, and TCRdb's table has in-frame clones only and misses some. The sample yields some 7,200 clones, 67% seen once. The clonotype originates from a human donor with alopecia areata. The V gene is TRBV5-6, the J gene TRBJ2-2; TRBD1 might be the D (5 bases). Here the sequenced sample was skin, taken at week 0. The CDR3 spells CASSFQGSRTGELFF. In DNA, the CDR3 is TGTGCCAGCAGCTTCCAGGGTTCCCGCACCGGGGAGCTGTTTTTT.